Listed below are T cell receptor beta chains from one sample, sequenced in a study of T cell changes during pregnancy in multiple sclerosis. The table came from immunoSEQ multiplex PCR; TCRdb's copy has only in-frame clones and leaves some out. The sample lists about 120,000 clones; approximately 94% were seen once. The specimen was peripheral blood, collected before pregnancy. Receptor source: a female donor with multiple sclerosis, enrolled in a pregnancy study. Both conserved end residues are part of each CDR3. D genes are given only for firm matches. Part of the rows lack a size; the others show once, few, many or a class for expanded clones.

D gene,J gene,clone size,V gene,CDR3 protein,CDR3 DNA
TRBD1,TRBJ2-3,.,TRBV7-8,CASSSPDRAKYTQYF,TGTGCCAGCAGCTCCCCTGACAGGGCCAAGTATACGCAGTATTTT
.,TRBJ1-1,.,TRBV6-1,CASITTGRAEAFF,TGTGCCAGCATTACTACAGGGAGGGCTGAAGCTTTCTTT
.,TRBJ1-1,.,TRBV9,CASSVSPSLQDTEAFF,TGTGCCAGCAGCGTATCCCCCTCCCTGCAGGACACTGAAGCTTTCTTT
TRBD2,TRBJ2-5,.,TRBV29-1,CSVEFLAGKRETQYF,TGCAGCGTTGAGTTCCTAGCGGGCAAAAGGGAGACCCAGTACTTC
TRBD2,TRBJ2-7,.,TRBV30,CAWSEIAGDMYEQYF,TGTGCCTGGAGCGAAATAGCGGGAGATATGTACGAGCAGTACTTC
TRBD1,TRBJ1-5,.,TRBV19,CATRGNIARGNQPQHF,TGTGCCACCCGTGGTAACATAGCCAGGGGGAATCAGCCCCAGCATTTT
.,TRBJ2-7,.,TRBV11-2,CASSLDGTTPGYEQYF,TGTGCCAGCAGCTTAGACGGGACAACCCCCGGCTACGAGCAGTACTTC
TRBD1,TRBJ2-5,.,TRBV5-1,CASTSPLTGGVETQYF,TGCGCCAGCACCTCACCACTGACAGGGGGCGTGGAGACCCAGTACTTC
TRBD2,TRBJ2-3,.,TRBV28,CASSTAGGSTDTQYF,TGTGCCAGCAGCACAGCGGGGGGCAGCACAGATACGCAGTATTTT
TRBD1,TRBJ1-1,.,TRBV5-1,CASSLGQGGTEAFF,TGCGCCAGCAGCTTGGGCCAGGGGGGCACTGAAGCTTTCTTT
TRBD1,TRBJ1-5,.,TRBV9,CASSEGANLQPQHF,TGTGCCAGCAGCGAGGGGGCGAATCTTCAGCCCCAGCATTTT
.,TRBJ1-3,.,TRBV30,CAWIPFSVTGFSGNTIYF,TGTGCCTGGATACCCTTCTCTGTTACGGGGTTCTCTGGAAACACCATATATTTT
TRBD1,TRBJ2-1,.,TRBV18,CASSPKTGSEQFF,TGTGCCAGCTCACCAAAGACAGGGAGTGAGCAGTTCTTC
TRBD2,TRBJ2-5,.,TRBV9,CASSAQTPGLAGETQYF,TGTGCCAGCAGCGCCCAAACCCCGGGACTAGCAGGCGAGACCCAGTACTTC
.,TRBJ2-7,.,TRBV11-2,CASSLYLGLEQYF,TGTGCCAGCAGCTTATATTTGGGGCTCGAGCAGTACTTC
TRBD1,TRBJ2-7,.,TRBV18,CASSPRGQGMDEQYF,TGTGCCAGCTCACCACGGGGACAGGGGATGGACGAGCAGTACTTC
.,TRBJ1-2,.,TRBV19,CASSMNPREPSPNYGYTF,TGTGCCAGTAGTATGAATCCGAGGGAACCGTCCCCTAACTATGGCTACACCTTC
.,TRBJ2-1,.,TRBV6-5,CASSYKGVMSNEQFF,TGTGCCAGCAGTTACAAGGGGGTTATGTCCAATGAGCAGTTCTTC
.,TRBJ2-2,once,TRBV2,CASRSQGPPGELFF,TGTGCCAGCAGGAGTCAGGGGCCCCCCGGGGAGCTGTTTTTT
TRBD1,TRBJ2-5,.,TRBV2,CASMGTAQETQYF,TGTGCCAGCATGGGGACAGCTCAAGAGACCCAGTACTTC
TRBD2,TRBJ2-1,.,TRBV5-3,CARSILAGGPGEQFF,TGTGCCAGAAGCATACTAGCGGGAGGGCCCGGTGAGCAGTTCTTC
TRBD1,TRBJ1-5,.,TRBV7-2,CASSGTVLSNQPQHF,TGTGCCAGCAGCGGGACAGTGCTTAGCAATCAGCCCCAGCATTTT
TRBD1,TRBJ1-4,.,TRBV2,CASRRTGPNEKLFF,TGTGCCAGCAGGAGGACAGGGCCAAATGAAAAACTGTTTTTT
.,TRBJ2-5,few,TRBV5-4,CASSLDQGQETQYF,TGTGCCAGCAGCTTGGACCAGGGTCAAGAGACCCAGTACTTC
.,TRBJ1-1,.,TRBV2,CASSDRVNTEAFF,TGTGCCAGCAGTGACAGGGTGAACACTGAAGCTTTCTTT
.,TRBJ2-6,.,TRBV19,CASISSGANVLTF,TGTGCCAGTATATCCTCTGGGGCCAACGTCCTGACTTTC
.,TRBJ2-1,.,TRBV27,CASSPLAVLRGAEQFF,TGTGCCAGCAGTCCCCTTGCCGTACTTCGGGGGGCTGAGCAGTTCTTC
.,TRBJ2-3,.,TRBV5-1,CASSSLRGGAGDTQYF,TGCGCCAGCAGCTCACTACGTGGGGGGGCGGGAGATACGCAGTATTTT
TRBD2,TRBJ2-1,.,TRBV7-3,CASSQGTSGSYNEQFF,TGTGCCAGCAGCCAAGGGACTAGCGGGAGCTACAATGAGCAGTTCTTC
TRBD1,TRBJ1-1,.,TRBV7-3,CASSDGQGVRTEAFF,TGTGCCAGCAGTGACGGACAGGGGGTTCGTACTGAAGCTTTCTTT
TRBD1,TRBJ1-2,.,TRBV10-3,CAISGTGDRGTF,TGTGCCATCAGTGGGACAGGGGACCGGGGCACCTTC
.,TRBJ1-5,.,TRBV28,CASTPWGGNQPQHF,TGTGCCAGCACTCCCTGGGGGGGCAATCAGCCCCAGCATTTT
.,TRBJ1-2,.,TRBV29-1,CSVEGRVVDGYTF,TGCAGCGTTGAAGGCAGGGTGGTGGATGGCTACACCTTC
TRBD2,TRBJ2-3,.,TRBV19,CASSIAPGLTTDTQYF,TGTGCCAGTAGTATTGCCCCGGGACTAACCACAGATACGCAGTATTTT
TRBD2,TRBJ2-5,.,TRBV28,CASSPGLAGGYSRETQYF,TGTGCCAGCAGCCCCGGACTAGCGGGAGGGTATTCACGGGAGACCCAGTACTTC
TRBD2,TRBJ2-1,.,TRBV25-1,CASTPPSGGRGGEQFF,TGTGCCAGCACTCCCCCAAGCGGGGGTAGGGGTGGTGAGCAGTTCTTC
TRBD1,TRBJ2-6,.,TRBV6-6,CASSKTGGAGANVLTF,TGTGCCAGCAGTAAAACAGGGGGCGCTGGGGCCAACGTCCTGACTTTC